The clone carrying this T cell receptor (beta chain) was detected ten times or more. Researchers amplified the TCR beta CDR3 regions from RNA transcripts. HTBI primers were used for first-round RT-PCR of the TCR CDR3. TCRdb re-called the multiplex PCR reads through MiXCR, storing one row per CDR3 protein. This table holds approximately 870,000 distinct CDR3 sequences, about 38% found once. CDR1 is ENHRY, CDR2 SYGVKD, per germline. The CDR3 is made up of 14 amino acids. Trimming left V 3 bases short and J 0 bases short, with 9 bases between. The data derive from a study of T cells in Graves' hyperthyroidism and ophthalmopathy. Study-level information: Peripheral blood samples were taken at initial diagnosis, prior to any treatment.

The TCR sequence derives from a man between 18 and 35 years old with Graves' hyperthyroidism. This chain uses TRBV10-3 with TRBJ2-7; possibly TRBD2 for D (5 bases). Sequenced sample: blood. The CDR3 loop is CAISELGGSYEQYF. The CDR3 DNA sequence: TGTGCCATCAGTGAACTAGGTGGCTCCTACGAGCAGTACTTC.